This T cell receptor (beta chain) derives from a study of radiotherapy plus CTLA-4 blockade in lung cancer. Across the whole study: Objective responses occurred in roughly 20% of patients; about 32% had disease control.

The CDR3 runs 13 residues. Germline V lookup: CDR1 SGDLS, CDR2 YYNGEE. V dropped 3 bases and J dropped 10; count of bases not matched to a gene: 8. TCRdb's table, derived via immunoSEQ multiplex PCR, lists solely in-frame clones and lacks some. The sample comprises tens of thousands of clones, almost 65% of which are singletons, and around 18% rests with the top ten. This clone was counted a few times. Its cognate antigen is unknown. Patients with chemo-refractory metastatic non-small-cell lung cancer received focal radiation plus CTLA-4 blockade with ipilimumab. Overall study results and limits: Response, reportedly, was best predicted by interferon-beta along with early blood T cell clone dynamics. After treatment with radiotherapy plus ipilimumab, TCR clones that came from the tumor expanded in blood.

The chain joins TRBV9 to TRBJ1-2; TRBD1 matches 8 bases. The sequence was collected from a human donor with non-small cell lung cancer who had a partial response to radiotherapy plus ipilimumab. The specimen comprised peripheral blood, sampled from a patient treated with radiotherapy plus ipilimumab. Written as DNA, the CDR3 is TGTGCCAGCAGCGGGGACAGGTCAATTCCCTACACCTTC. As protein: CASSGDRSIPYTF.